The clone carrying this T cell receptor (beta chain) was seen only a few times. Its specificity is not known. J gave up 4 bases and V 4 bases, and 8 bases lay outside the gene matches. Per germline, CDR1 MNHNS and CDR2 SASEGT. CDR3 length: 15 amino acids. This entry belongs to a study of identical twins. Study-level results: Findings depended on cross-sectional statistics rather than tracking the same donors. Twins shared out-of-frame alpha sequences with excess low generation probability.

The cDNA had a unique molecular identifier and a template-switch universal primer site. TCRdb re-called the 5' RACE reads through MiXCR, storing one row per CDR3 protein. The table lists 400,000 to 600,000 distinct CDR3 sequences, around 20% of them singletons, with approximately 0.52% in the top ten. These sequences were also reported in another study, on yellow fever vaccine responses in identical twins.

The chain recombines TRBV6-1 with TRBJ2-7, with 9 bases matching TRBD2. The TCR originated in a young woman in good health. Specimen: CD4+ T cells sorted from blood. The CDR3 sequence is CASSAPGLAGYEQYF. For the CDR3, the DNA is TGTGCCAGCAGTGCCCCGGGACTAGCAGGGTACGAGCAGTACTTC.